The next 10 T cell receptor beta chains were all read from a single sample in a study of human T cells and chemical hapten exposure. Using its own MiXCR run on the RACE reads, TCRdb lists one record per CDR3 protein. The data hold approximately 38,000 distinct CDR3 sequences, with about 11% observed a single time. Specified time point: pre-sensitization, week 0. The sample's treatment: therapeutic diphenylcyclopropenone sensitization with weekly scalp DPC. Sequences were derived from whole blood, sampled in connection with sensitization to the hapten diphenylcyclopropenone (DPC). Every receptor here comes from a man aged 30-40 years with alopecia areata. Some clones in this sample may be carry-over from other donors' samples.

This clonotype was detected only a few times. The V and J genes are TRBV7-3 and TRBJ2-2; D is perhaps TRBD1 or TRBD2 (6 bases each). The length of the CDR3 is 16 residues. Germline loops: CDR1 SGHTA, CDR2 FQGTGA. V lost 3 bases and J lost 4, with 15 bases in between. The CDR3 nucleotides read TGTGCCAGCAGCTTGATCGGGGGCCCGGGCACCGGGGAGCTGTTTTTT. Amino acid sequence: CASSLIGGPGTGELFF.

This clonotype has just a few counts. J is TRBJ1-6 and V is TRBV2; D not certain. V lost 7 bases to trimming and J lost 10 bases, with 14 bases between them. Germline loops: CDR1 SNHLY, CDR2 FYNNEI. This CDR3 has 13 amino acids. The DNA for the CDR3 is TGTGCCAGCACCGTGCGGCAGCCGTCACCCCTCCACTTT. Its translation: CASTVRQPSPLHF.

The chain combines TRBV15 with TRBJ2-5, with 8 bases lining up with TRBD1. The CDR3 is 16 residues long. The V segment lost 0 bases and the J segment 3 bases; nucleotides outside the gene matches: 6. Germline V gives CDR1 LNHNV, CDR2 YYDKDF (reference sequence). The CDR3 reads CATSREGQGYEETQYF. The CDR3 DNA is TGTGCCACCAGCAGAGAAGGACAGGGCTACGAAGAGACCCAGTACTTC. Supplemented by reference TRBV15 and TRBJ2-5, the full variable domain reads DAMVIQNPRYQVTQFGKPVTLSCSQTLNHNVMYWYQQKSSQAPKLLFHYYDKDFNNEADTPDNFQSRRPNTSFCFLDIRSPGLGDTAMYLCATSREGQGYEETQYFGPGTRLLVL.

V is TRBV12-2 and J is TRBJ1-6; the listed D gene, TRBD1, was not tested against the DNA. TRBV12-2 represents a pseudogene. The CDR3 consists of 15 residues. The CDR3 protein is CASRASSGGDSPLHF. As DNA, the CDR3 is TGTGCAAGTCGGGCCTCGTCCGGGGGCGATTCACCCCTCCACTTT.

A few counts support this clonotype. CDR3 in DNA: TGTGCCAGCAGCATTGACAGGGGTGGAAACACCATATATTTT. As protein: CASSIDRGGNTIYF. This chain connects TRBV2 to TRBJ1-3, with TRBD1 matching over 8 bases. V lost 6 bases and J lost 3; bases outside the gene matches: 4. Germline assignment: CDR1 SNHLY and CDR2 FYNNEI. The CDR3 sequence is 14 residues long.

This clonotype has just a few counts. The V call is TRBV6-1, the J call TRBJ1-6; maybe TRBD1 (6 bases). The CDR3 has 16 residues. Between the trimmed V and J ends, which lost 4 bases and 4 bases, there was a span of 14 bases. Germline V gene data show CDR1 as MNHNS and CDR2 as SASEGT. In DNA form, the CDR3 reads TGTGCCAGCAGTGGCCGGGACAAGCCATATAATTCACCCCTCCACTTT. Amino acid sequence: CASSGRDKPYNSPLHF.

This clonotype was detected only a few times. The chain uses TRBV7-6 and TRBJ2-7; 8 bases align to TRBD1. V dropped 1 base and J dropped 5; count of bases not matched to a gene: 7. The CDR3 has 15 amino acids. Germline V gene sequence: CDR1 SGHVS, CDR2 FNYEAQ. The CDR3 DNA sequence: TGTGCCAGCAGCTTAGGGCACGGGACAGGCGACGAGCAGTACTTC. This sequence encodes CASSLGHGTGDEQYF.

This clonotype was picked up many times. The DNA of the CDR3 is TGCAGTGCGAGCTATTATGGGGAGCAGTTCTTC. This encodes CSASYYGEQFF. V usage is TRBV20-1 and J usage is TRBJ2-1; D not resolved. This CDR3 spans 11 amino acids. Germline V gene lookup returns CDR1 DFQATT and CDR2 SNEGSKA (reference sequence). Trimming cost V 6 bases and J 10 bases, with 13 bases left between them.

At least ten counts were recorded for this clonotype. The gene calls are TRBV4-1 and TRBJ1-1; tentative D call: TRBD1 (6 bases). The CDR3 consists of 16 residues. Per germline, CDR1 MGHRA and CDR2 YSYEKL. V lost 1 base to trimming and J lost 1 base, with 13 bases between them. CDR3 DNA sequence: TGCGCCAGCAGCCAAGGGACAGATCGATCGAACACTGAAGCTTTCTTT. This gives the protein CASSQGTDRSNTEAFF.

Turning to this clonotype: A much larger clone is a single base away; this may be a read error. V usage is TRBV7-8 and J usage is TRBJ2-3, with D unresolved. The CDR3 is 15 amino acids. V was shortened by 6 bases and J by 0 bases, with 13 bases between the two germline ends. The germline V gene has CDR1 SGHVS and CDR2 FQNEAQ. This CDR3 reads CASRLSRISTDTQYF. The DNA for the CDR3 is TGTGCCAGCAGGTTATCCCGGATAAGCACAGATACGCAGTATTTT.